Listed below are T cell receptor beta chains from one sample, sequenced in a study of blood T cells in healthy people across ages. TCRdb used MiXCR to reprocess the 5' RACE reads, holding one entry per CDR3 protein. The table has some 1.5 million distinct CDR3 sequences, about 30% seen once. Sequencing input: blood. These receptors all stem from a woman aged 25-40 years in good health. CDR3s include the opening cysteine and the closing phenylalanine or tryptophan. A D gene is named only where the DNA matches it firmly. Only part of the rows carry a size: once, few, many, or a class if the clone is expanded.

TRBJ2-1,few,TRBV5-1,NA,TGCGCCAGCAGCGGAACGACTACACCAGGAGAGCAGTTCTTC,CASSGTTTPGEQFF
TRBJ1-2,few,TRBV18,TRBD1,TGTGCCAGCTCACCACTGACGTTACAGGGGAACTATGGCTACACCTTC,CASSPLTLQGNYGYTF
TRBJ1-5,NA,TRBV6-4,NA,TGTGCCGGCAGTGACGTTGCTCAGGGCGGAGATCAGCCCCAGCATTTT,CAGSDVAQGGDQPQHF
TRBJ2-3,NA,TRBV7-9,NA,TGTGCCAGCAGCTTACGGACCACCGAAATCACAGATACGCAGTATTTT,CASSLRTTEITDTQYF
TRBJ2-7,many,TRBV5-1,NA,TGCGCCAGCAGCTTCGGAGGGATGAGCACCTACGAGCAGTACTTC,CASSFGGMSTYEQYF
TRBJ2-7,few,TRBV5-1,TRBD1,TGCGCCAGCAGCTTCGCGGGGACAGGGGGCGGGTTCGAGCAGTACTTC,CASSFAGTGGGFEQYF
TRBJ2-7,few,TRBV5-1,NA,TGCGCCAGCAGCTTAGGGGCCACAACAGGGATCTACGAGCAGTACTTC,CASSLGATTGIYEQYF
TRBJ1-1,few,TRBV7-9,NA,TGTGCCAGCAGCACAAATGGGGGCACTGAAGCTTTCTTT,CASSTNGGTEAFF
TRBJ2-1,NA,TRBV4-1,NA,TGCGCCAGCAGCCGACGGACAGCCTTAGGTCCCAATGAGCAGTTCTTC,CASSRRTALGPNEQFF
TRBJ1-2,once,TRBV6-6,TRBD1,TGTGCCAGCAGTTACACTCCAGGGGGTCATGACTACACCTTC,CASSYTPGGHDYTF
TRBJ2-1,NA,TRBV5-1,TRBD2,TGCGCCAGCAGCAAGCGGGAGGTCCACAATGAGCAGTTCTTC,CASSKREVHNEQFF
TRBJ1-1,NA,TRBV28,NA,TGTGCCAGCAGTTTCTTGGGAGCCTCTGAAGCTTTCTTT,CASSFLGASEAFF
TRBJ2-5,NA,TRBV2,TRBD2,TGTGCCAGCAGTGGGACTAGCGGGCGTCAAGAGACCCAGTGCTTC,CASSGTSGRQETQCF
TRBJ1-2,once,TRBV5-1,NA,TGCGCCAGCAGCTTGGGAAGTCAGGGACCGGGGGGCTACACCTTC,CASSLGSQGPGGYTF
TRBJ1-6,NA,TRBV4-1,NA,TGCGCCAGCAGCCAAGTCCCGAGGTCAGGGGTTAATTCACCCCTCCACTTT,CASSQVPRSGVNSPLHF
TRBJ2-1,NA,TRBV30,NA,TGTGCCGGGAGATCGGAAGTTGAGCAGTTCTTC,CAGRSEVEQFF
TRBJ1-2,NA,TRBV25-1,TRBD1,TGTGCCAGCAGCAGTGGACAGGGGGGAAGGACTAACTATGGCTACACCTTC,CASSSGQGGRTNYGYTF
TRBJ1-4,few,TRBV7-9,NA,TGTGCCAGCAGCTTAGGTACAGCCCGCGGTGGGAAACTGTTTTTT,CASSLGTARGGKLFF
TRBJ1-1,NA,TRBV10-3,NA,TGTGCCATCAGTGAGAGGGTCCCACCGGACAGTGAAGCTTTCTTT,CAISERVPPDSEAFF
TRBJ2-5,once,TRBV11-3,NA,TGTGCCAGCAGCTTATATGGAGCGCCGTGGGAGACCCAGTACTTC,CASSLYGAPWETQYF
TRBJ1-1,few,TRBV19,NA,TGTGCCAGTAGTATCGCACGGCACACTGAAGCTTTCTTT,CASSIARHTEAFF
TRBJ1-1,NA,TRBV14,NA,TGTGCCAGCAGTCAAGTCCAGCCCGGGTCGAAAGCTTTCTTT,CASSQVQPGSKAFF
TRBJ2-1,NA,TRBV19,NA,TGTGCCAGTAACGGACTTTACAATGAGCAGTTCTTC,CASNGLYNEQFF
TRBJ2-5,NA,TRBV4-2,NA,TGTGCCAGCAGCCAAGATCTTAAGCGGCGAGAGACCCAGTACTTC,CASSQDLKRRETQYF
TRBJ2-5,NA,TRBV3-1,TRBD2,TGTGCCAGCAGCCAGCGGACTAGCGGGCAAGAGACCCAGTACTTC,CASSQRTSGQETQYF
TRBJ2-7,many,TRBV30,NA,TGTGCCTGGAGTGTAAGAGCATACGAGCAGTACTTC,CAWSVRAYEQYF
TRBJ1-5,many,TRBV7-9,TRBD1,TGTGCCAGCAGCTTAGCGGGACAGCCGAATCAGCCCCAGCATTTT,CASSLAGQPNQPQHF
TRBJ1-6,few,TRBV7-9,NA,TGTGCCAGCAGCGTGAACAGGGAATCACCCCTCCACTTT,CASSVNRESPLHF
TRBJ2-1,few,TRBV3-1,TRBD2,TGTGCCAGCAGCCCGGATAGCGGGGCGGTGAATGAGCAGTTCTTC,CASSPDSGAVNEQFF
TRBJ2-7,many,TRBV20-1,NA,TGCAGTGCTCGGGGAAAAGGGACCCCCCACGAGCAGTACTTC,CSARGKGTPHEQYF
TRBJ1-6,NA,TRBV5-1,TRBD1,TGCGCCAGCAGTGGGACAGGGAGGGATTCACCCCTCCACTTT,CASSGTGRDSPLHF
TRBJ1-2,many,TRBV7-9,NA,TGTGCCAGCAGCTTAAATCCTAGCTATGGCTACACCTTC,CASSLNPSYGYTF
TRBJ2-2,NA,TRBV11-3,TRBD2,TGTGCCAGCAGCTTAGGCCTAGCGGTGAACACCGGGGAGCTGTTTTTT,CASSLGLAVNTGELFF
TRBJ2-3,NA,TRBV11-2,TRBD2,TGTGCCAGCAGCTCCCCTAGCGGGGGGCGCCCCGGCACAGATACGCAGTATTTT,CASSSPSGGRPGTDTQYF
TRBJ2-1,few,TRBV12-3/TRBV12-4,TRBD1,TGTGCCAACAGTTTACCGGGACAGGGGGGATATGAGCAGTTCTTC,CANSLPGQGGYEQFF
TRBJ2-2,NA,TRBV6-5,NA,TGTGCCAGCGGGGGATTCGGGGAGCTGTTTTTT,CASGGFGELFF
TRBJ2-5,NA,TRBV7-6,TRBD2,TGTGCCTGCAGCCAGCGGCGACTAGCGGTACAAGAGACCCAGTACTTC,CACSQRRLAVQETQYF
TRBJ2-5,many,TRBV7-9,NA,TGTGCCAGCAGTTCCTATTCTCAGCGAGTGCAAGAGACCCAGTACTTC,CASSSYSQRVQETQYF
TRBJ2-1,NA,TRBV2,NA,TGTGCCAGCAGTGACCCCACCCGCGGTGGCTCCTACAATGAGCAGTTCTTC,CASSDPTRGGSYNEQFF
TRBJ1-1,once,TRBV7-2,NA,TGTGCCAGCAGCCTCGAGGTTCGGGGGAACACTGAAGCTTTCTTT,CASSLEVRGNTEAFF
TRBJ1-2,NA,TRBV20-1,NA,TGCAGTGCTAGAGCCTCGGGACGGTATGGCTACACCTTC,CSARASGRYGYTF
TRBJ2-5,many,TRBV7-7,NA,TGTGCCAGCAGCTTAGTTGCGGGTCCCCAGTACTTC,CASSLVAGPQYF
TRBJ2-1,few,TRBV20-1,NA,TGCAGTGCTAGAGTGGCCAGGAGAACCTACAATGAGCAGTTCTTC,CSARVARRTYNEQFF
TRBJ2-5,few,TRBV20-1,TRBD2,TGCAGTGCTACCGGGCCGGGGGGATTGTACCAAGAGACCCAGTACTTC,CSATGPGGLYQETQYF
TRBJ1-2,NA,TRBV12-3/TRBV12-4,TRBD1,TGTGCCAGCAGTCCGCCGACAGGGCCGGGCTATGGCTTCACCTTC,CASSPPTGPGYGFTF
TRBJ2-1,NA,TRBV11-2,NA,TGTGCCAGCATCGGGACTTTCGCCGGCAATGAGCAGTTCTTC,CASIGTFAGNEQFF
TRBJ2-5,NA,TRBV2,TRBD2,TGTGCCAGCAGGCCCGGGACTAGCGGGAGTCAAGAGACCCAGTACTTC,CASRPGTSGSQETQYF
TRBJ2-5,few,TRBV5-1,NA,TGCGCCAGCAGCTTGGCTGGCGTGGGGTGGGACGAGACCCAGTACTTC,CASSLAGVGWDETQYF
TRBJ2-3,few,TRBV7-9,TRBD1,TGTGCCAGCAGCTTAGTGACAGGGACCACAGATACGCAGTATTTT,CASSLVTGTTDTQYF
TRBJ2-4,NA,TRBV12-3/TRBV12-4,NA,TGTGCCAGCAATCCAGATGGGGGGACACAAAACATTCAGTACTTC,CASNPDGGTQNIQYF